These 28 T cell receptor beta chains were sequenced from one sample in a study of identical twins. TCRdb analysed the 5' RACE reads with MiXCR anew, one entry per CDR3 protein. In the table there are about 190,000 distinct CDR3 sequences, approximately 15% of which are singletons. This sample also belongs to another study, concerning T cells expressing NK-cell markers.

Material: CD8+ T cells sorted from blood. These receptors originate from a woman aged 18-30 years in good health.

This clonotype was counted between two and nine times. The chain combines TRBV7-3 with TRBJ1-2; possible D gene TRBD1, 5 bases. V lost 1 base to trimming and J lost 0 bases, with 18 bases between them. This CDR3 is built from 18 residues. CDR1 is SGHTA and CDR2 is FQGTGA in the germline V gene. The CDR3: CASSLKGRELLTNYGYTF. The CDR3 DNA follows: TGTGCCAGCAGCTTAAAGGGCAGGGAGCTCTTGACTAACTATGGCTACACCTTC.

The chain couples TRBV13 to TRBJ2-7; D perhaps matches TRBD2 (5 bases). Between the trimmed V and J ends, which lost 5 bases and 3 bases, there was a span of 17 bases. CDR3 size: 15 residues. In germline, CDR1 is PRHDT, CDR2 FYEKMQ (reference sequence). The CDR3 loop reads CASSQSGNTIYEQYF. The CDR3 DNA sequence: TGTGCCAGCAGCCAGTCGGGAAACACGATCTACGAGCAGTACTTC. Looking up the rest from reference TRBV13 and TRBJ2-7 gives the full variable domain: AAGVIQSPRHLIKEKRETATLKCYPIPRHDTVYWYQQGPGQDPQFLISFYEKMQSDKGSIPDRFSAQQFSDYHSELNMSSLELGDSALYFCASSQSGNTIYEQYFGPGTRLTVT.

The V call is TRBV7-9, the J call TRBJ1-4, with D unclear. Looked up from germline, CDR1 is SEHNR and CDR2 is FQNEAQ (reference sequence). V was clipped by 6 bases and J by 5 bases, with 13 bases between them. The CDR3 is made up of 14 amino acids. CDR3 bases: TGTGCCAGCAGGCGAACCGGGGAGAATGAAAAACTGTTTTTT. Protein: CASRRTGENEKLFF.

The rearrangement links TRBV7-8 to TRBJ2-2, with TRBD2 identical over 8 bases. This CDR3 is built from 16 residues. The germline CDR1 and CDR2 sequences are SGHVS and FQNEAQ. Losses at the gene ends were 2 bases for V and 5 bases for J; bases not matched to a gene: 7. The CDR3 spells CASSLSVGGRTGELFF. For the CDR3, the DNA is TGTGCCAGCAGCTTATCCGTGGGCGGGAGGACCGGGGAGCTGTTTTTT.

This clonotype was seen only a few times. This sequence joins TRBV5-1 and TRBJ1-6, with TRBD1 matching over 10 bases. CDR3 size: 14 residues. The ends lost 4 bases at V and 8 bases at J; junction bases unmatched: 3. Germline CDR1 is SGHRS and CDR2 is YFSETQ. CDR3 protein: CASSEGQGHSPLHF. The CDR3 nucleotides are TGCGCCAGCAGCGAGGGACAGGGGCATTCACCCCTCCACTTT. The whole variable domain, remainder taken from reference TRBV5-1 and TRBJ1-6, is KAGVTQTPRYLIKTRGQQVTLSCSPISGHRSVSWYQQTPGQGLQFLFEYFSETQRNKGNFPGRFSGRQFSNSRSEMNVSTLELGDSALYLCASSEGQGHSPLHFGNGTRLTVT.

The gene calls are TRBV7-2 and TRBJ2-7, with TRBD1 as a possible D gene (7 bases). Germline V gene sequence: CDR1 SGHTA, CDR2 FQGNSA. Trimming cost V 5 bases and J 0 bases, with 20 bases left between them. The CDR3 totals 17 residues. CDR3 in amino acids: CASSLPSGGGTSYEQYF. In DNA, the CDR3 is TGTGCCAGCAGCCTCCCCAGTGGAGGGGGCACCTCCTACGAGCAGTACTTC.

To note about this clonotype: A clone one base away is much larger, so this may be a read error. CDR3 amino acids: CSAAQTAEQYF. The CDR3, as DNA: TGCAGCGCAGCCCAGACGGCCGAGCAGTACTTC. The chain recombines TRBV29-1 with TRBJ2-7; D ambiguous. Germline V gene lookup returns CDR1 SQVTM and CDR2 ANQGSEA. The CDR3 is 11 amino acids. V was cut by 7 bases and J by 6 bases, with 13 bases left in between.

This clonotype has more than one count but fewer than ten. The chain has TRBV9 and TRBJ2-5; the match to TRBD2 covers 7 bases. Germline V gene sequence: CDR1 SGDLS, CDR2 YYNGEE. The CDR3 spans 14 residues. The ends lost 4 bases at V and 0 bases at J; junction bases unmatched: 3. As DNA, the CDR3 is TGTGCCAGCAGCCCCGGGGGGAACCAAGAGACCCAGTACTTC. As protein: CASSPGGNQETQYF.

The chain employs TRBV3-1 and TRBJ2-7; D gene uncertain. CDR3 length: 14 amino acids. Trimming removed 1 base at V and 0 bases at J, with 7 bases between. Germline CDR1 reads LGHDT; CDR2 reads YNNKEL (reference sequence). The CDR3 DNA sequence: TGTGCCAGCAGCCAAGGCCTCCACTCCTACGAGCAGTACTTC. Its translation is CASSQGLHSYEQYF.

This clonotype was observed a few times. The V call is TRBV11-2, the J call TRBJ2-1, with 9 bases fitting TRBD1. The germline V gene has CDR1 SGHAT and CDR2 FQNNGV. The length of the CDR3 is 16 residues. The J segment lost 9 bases and the V segment lost 1 base, leaving 10 bases of the junction unmatched. The CDR3 coding sequence is TGTGCCAGCAGCTTAGGAAAAGGACAGGGGATTGGTGAGCAGTTCTTC. Protein: CASSLGKGQGIGEQFF.

This clonotype turned up a few times. The CDR3 loop reads CASSVSSGGVGDTQYF. The CDR3, as DNA: TGTGCCAGCAGCGTGTCAAGCGGGGGGGTTGGGGATACGCAGTATTTT. The rearrangement uses TRBV9 and TRBJ2-3; 10 bases are a match to TRBD2. The germline CDR1 and CDR2 sequences are SGDLS and YYNGEE. The CDR3 consists of 16 residues. V shed 2 bases, J shed 6 bases, and the junction held 9 bases outside the gene matches.

The chain joins TRBV7-9 to TRBJ2-1, with D perhaps TRBD1 (6 bases). V dropped 5 bases and J dropped 0 bases, with 17 bases sitting between them. The germline V gene has CDR1 SEHNR and CDR2 FQNEAQ (reference sequence). This CDR3 has 17 residues. CDR3 amino acids: CASSPRDTRSSYNEQFF. CDR3 nucleotides: TGTGCCAGCAGCCCGAGGGACACCCGGAGCTCCTACAATGAGCAGTTCTTC.

This clonotype was observed a handful of times. The rearrangement uses TRBV4-1 and TRBJ2-2; 7 nucleotides align to TRBD1. Germline V gene lookup returns CDR1 MGHRA and CDR2 YSYEKL. J lost 4 bases, V lost 1 base, and 12 bases had no gene match. CDR3 length equals 18 residues. The CDR3 spells CASSQVAGQVRLTGELFF. As DNA, the CDR3 is TGCGCCAGCAGCCAAGTAGCAGGACAGGTTAGGCTCACCGGGGAGCTGTTTTTT.

The table lists this clonotype with a few counts. The chain employs TRBV11-3 and TRBJ1-1, with no clear D. Germline CDR1 SGHNT, CDR2 YENEEA. V lost 0 bases to trimming and J lost 4 bases, with 12 bases between them. The CDR3 extends over 15 amino acids. CDR3 in amino acids: CASSLDVGSGTEAFF. In DNA, the CDR3 is TGTGCCAGCAGCTTAGATGTGGGGTCGGGCACTGAAGCTTTCTTT.

V gene TRBV12-5 combines with J gene TRBJ2-1; 10 nucleotides agree with TRBD2. The CDR3 has 15 residues. Per germline, CDR1 LGHNT and CDR2 FRNRAP. The trim removed 4 bases at V and 8 bases at J, leaving 8 bases unmatched. The CDR3, as DNA: TGTGCTAGTGGTTCCCAGGGAGCGGGGGGGGATGAGCAGTTCTTC. This gives the protein CASGSQGAGGDEQFF.

This clonotype was seen ten or more times. CDR3 nucleotide sequence: TGCGCCAGCAGTCCCTTTGATCCAGCCGGATACGAGCAGTACTTC. It codes for CASSPFDPAGYEQYF. This chain joins TRBV5-1 and TRBJ2-7; D not certain. The germline V and J ends were trimmed by 5 bases and 4 bases, with 19 bases remaining between them. The length of the CDR3 is 15 residues. In germline, CDR1 is SGHRS, CDR2 YFSETQ.

J is TRBJ1-5 and V is TRBV2; the D is unclear. Trimming shortened V by 4 bases and J by 9 bases, and 10 bases separated the two germline ends. The length of the CDR3 is 12 residues. Looked up from germline, CDR1 is SNHLY and CDR2 is FYNNEI. CDR3 residues: CASSGAKGPQHF. Here the CDR3 DNA reads TGTGCCAGCAGTGGAGCCAAAGGGCCCCAGCATTTT.

In its sample, this clonotype was seen a few times. The V and J genes are TRBV9 and TRBJ2-2, with 7 bases lining up with TRBD2. V lost 3 bases and J lost 4; bases outside the gene matches: 9. Per the germline V gene, CDR1 is SGDLS and CDR2 is YYNGEE. The CDR3 loop spans 16 amino acids. CDR3 residues: CASSARRVAGTGELFF. The CDR3 DNA follows: TGTGCCAGCAGCGCCCGTCGAGTAGCGGGCACCGGGGAGCTGTTTTTT. Full variable domain (remainder filled in from reference TRBV9 and TRBJ2-2): DSGVTQTPKHLITATGQRVTLRCSPRSGDLSVYWYQQSLDQGLQFLIQYYNGEERAKGNILERFSAQQFPDLHSELNLSSLELGDSALYFCASSARRVAGTGELFFGEGSRLTVL.

This clonotype was seen a few times. The rearrangement uses TRBV20-1 and TRBJ2-7, with 9 bases lining up with TRBD1. The CDR3 runs to 14 residues. Germline V gives CDR1 DFQATT, CDR2 SNEGSKA (reference sequence). V lost 5 bases to trimming and J lost 4 bases; unmatched junction nucleotides: 9. The CDR3 sequence: CSAFDRGSEYEQYF. The CDR3 DNA follows: TGCAGTGCTTTTGACAGGGGGAGCGAGTACGAGCAGTACTTC.

This clonotype has a single count. This chain joins TRBV29-1 and TRBJ1-2; no definite D call. CDR3 length equals 13 residues. V was shortened by 5 bases and J by 8 bases, with 18 bases between the two germline ends. CDR1 SQVTM and CDR2 ANQGSEA come from the germline V gene. The CDR3 region is CSVFREIGQGYTF. The CDR3 region has the DNA TGCAGCGTTTTTAGGGAAATTGGCCAAGGCTACACCTTC.

This chain connects TRBV7-9 to TRBJ2-1; possibly TRBD1 for D (5 bases). V gave up 2 bases and J gave up 6 bases, with 8 bases separating them. The CDR3 length is 13 residues. In germline, CDR1 is SEHNR, CDR2 FQNEAQ (reference sequence). CDR3 in amino acids: CASSLFQGNEQFF. The DNA for the CDR3 is TGTGCCAGCAGCTTATTCCAGGGCAATGAGCAGTTCTTC.

The chain carries TRBV29-1 and TRBJ1-2, with a weak D call TRBD1 (5 bases). The CDR3 length is 13 residues. V was clipped by 3 bases and J by 1 base, with 9 bases between them. The germline CDR1 and CDR2 sequences are SQVTM and ANQGSEA. CDR3 sequence: CSVDTTVNYGYTF. In DNA form, the CDR3 reads TGCAGCGTTGACACGACAGTTAACTATGGCTACACCTTC.

This chain uses TRBV7-2 with TRBJ1-1, with D hard to call. CDR1 is SGHTA, CDR2 FQGNSA, per germline. CDR3 length equals 14 residues. V lost 4 bases and J lost 4, with 13 bases in between. Here the CDR3 DNA reads TGTGCCAGCAGCTGGAGGGCCCAGCTCACTGAAGCTTTCTTT. It yields the protein CASSWRAQLTEAFF. The full variable domain, in which reference TRBV7-2 and TRBJ1-1 provide the parts outside the CDR3, is GAGVSQSPSNKVTEKGKDVELRCDPISGHTALYWYRQSLGQGLEFLIYFQGNSAPDKSGLPSDRFSAERTGGSVSTLTIQRTQQEDSAVYLCASSWRAQLTEAFFGQGTRLTVV.

J is TRBJ2-1 and V is TRBV3-1, with 10 bases fitting TRBD2. Germline CDR1 is LGHDT and CDR2 is YNNKEL (reference sequence). This CDR3 has 16 amino acids. The V and J ends lost 0 bases and 9 bases, in that order; junction bases with no gene match: 8. This chain's CDR3 is CASSQDGASGSTEQFF. The CDR3 nucleotides are TGTGCCAGCAGCCAAGATGGGGCTAGCGGGAGCACTGAGCAGTTCTTC.

The J gene is TRBJ2-1, the V gene TRBV7-9; 9 nucleotides agree with TRBD1. This CDR3 is 15 amino acids long. CDR1 is SEHNR, CDR2 FQNEAQ, per germline (reference sequence). V shed 5 bases and J 6 bases; nucleotides not matched to a gene: 8. The CDR3 DNA sequence: TGTGCCAGCAGCCGTACAGGGGGCGCAGGCAATGAGCAGTTCTTC. Protein product: CASSRTGGAGNEQFF.

The J gene is TRBJ1-2, the V gene TRBV20-1; D perhaps matches TRBD1 (6 bases). The CDR3 is 16 amino acids. Germline assignment: CDR1 DFQATT and CDR2 SNEGSKA (reference sequence). The V end lost 4 bases, the J end lost 9 bases, and 27 bases lay between the germline ends. CDR3 sequence reads: CSATLTSGQIVGSYTF. As DNA, the CDR3 is TGCAGTGCTACACTGACCTCGGGACAAATCGTGGGGAGCTACACCTTC.

The chain couples TRBV20-1 to TRBJ1-4; maybe TRBD1 (6 bases). V lost 6 bases to trimming and J lost 3 bases, with 11 bases between them. The CDR3 sequence is 13 residues long. CDR1 DFQATT and CDR2 SNEGSKA come from the germline V gene (reference sequence). In nucleotides, the CDR3 is TGCAGTGCCCCACAGGGATCTAATGAAAAACTGTTTTTT. Translating gives CSAPQGSNEKLFF.

The genes are TRBV15 and TRBJ2-3; D may be TRBD2 (7 bases). The CDR3 covers 15 residues. Between the trimmed V and J ends, which lost 1 base and 2 bases, there was a span of 10 bases. Germline assignment: CDR1 LNHNV and CDR2 YYDKDF (reference sequence). CDR3 bases: TGTGCCACCAGCAGAGTACGGGGGGCCACAGATACGCAGTATTTT. Amino acids: CATSRVRGATDTQYF.